This T cell receptor (beta chain) was sequenced in a study of blood T cell repertoires in COVID-19. The wider study: Sites in the United States, Italy and Spain provided acute and convalescent COVID-19 samples. The analysed material was cDNA or gDNA that came from T cells, B-cell-depleted T cells, or PBMCs.

Germline V gives CDR1 SGHRS, CDR2 YFSETQ. V was trimmed by 7 bases and J by 0 bases, leaving 14 bases between them. This CDR3 region has 14 residues. TCRdb's table, derived via immunoSEQ multiplex PCR, lists solely in-frame clones and lacks some. The table lists 120,000 or so clones, 65% to 85% of them singletons, with around 1.9% in the top ten. The chain uses TRBV5-1 and TRBJ2-7; D remains ambiguous. The receptor was derived from a man aged 65 to 79 with acute or convalescent COVID-19. Sequencing was carried out using peripheral blood. The CDR3 region has the DNA TGCGCCAGCGGGCAAATAGAGAGCTCCTACGAGCAGTACTTC. Encoded protein: CASGQIESSYEQYF.